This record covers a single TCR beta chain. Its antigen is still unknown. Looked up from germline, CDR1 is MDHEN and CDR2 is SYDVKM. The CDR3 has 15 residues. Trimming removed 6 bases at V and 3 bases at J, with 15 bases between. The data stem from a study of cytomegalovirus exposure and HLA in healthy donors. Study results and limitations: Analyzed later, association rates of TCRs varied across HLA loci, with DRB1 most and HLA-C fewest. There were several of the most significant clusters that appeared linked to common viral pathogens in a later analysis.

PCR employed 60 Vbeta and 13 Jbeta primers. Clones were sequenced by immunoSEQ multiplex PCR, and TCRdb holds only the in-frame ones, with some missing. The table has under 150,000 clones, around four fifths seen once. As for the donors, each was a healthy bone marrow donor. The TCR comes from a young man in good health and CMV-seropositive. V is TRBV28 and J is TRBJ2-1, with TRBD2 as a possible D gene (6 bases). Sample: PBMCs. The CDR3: CASSRGTDFYNEQFF. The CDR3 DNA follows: TGTGCCAGCAGCCGCGGGACTGACTTCTACAATGAGCAGTTCTTC. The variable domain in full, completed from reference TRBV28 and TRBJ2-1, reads DVKVTQSSRYLVKRTGEKVFLECVQDMDHENMFWYRQDPGLGLRLIYFSYDVKMKEKGDIPEGYSVSREKKERFSLILESASTNQTSMYLCASSRGTDFYNEQFFGPGTRLTVL.